This section outlines one T cell receptor (beta chain) sequence together with its context. The target antigen is unknown. V was clipped by 6 bases and J by 7 bases, with 12 bases between them. CDR1 and CDR2 (germline): SNHLY, FYNNEI. The CDR3 contains 12 residues. These data are taken from a study of PD-1 blockade in classical Hodgkin lymphoma. Overall study findings and caveats: Patients with a complete response exhibited baseline diversity comparable to newly diagnosed patients.

Sequencing was performed with immunoSEQ multiplex PCR; in TCRdb, only in-frame clones are kept and a portion is missing. The sample yields about 24,000 clones, over 80% seen once. All the patients suffered relapse after autologous stem cell transplantation, and brentuximab vedotin exposure differed. Using magnetic negative selection, the CD4+ T cells were separated out of thawed PBMCs. The chain is built from TRBV2 and TRBJ1-1; D gene uncertain. Material: CD4+ T cells from blood, obtained at baseline. The TCR originated in a human donor with classical Hodgkin lymphoma. The CDR3 DNA reads as TGTGCCAGCAGCGTCGGGTGGGGTGAAGCTTTCTTT. It codes for CASSVGWGEAFF.